This T cell receptor beta chain derives from a study of metastatic and nonmetastatic thyroid tumors. Study background: Where malignant and benign thyroid patients were concerned, repertoires were compared across blood and tumor or nodule tissue.

In the authors' workflow: A papillary thyroid cancer distant-metastasis classifier was built from CDR3 differences across clinicopathological groups. TCRdb re-called the PCR reads with MiXCR. The V and J calls follow TCRdb's processing rather than the paper's. Found here are roughly 40,000 clones, 15% to 20% of them singletons; the top ten hold around 4%. Thyroid surgery was performed in patients who had received no treatment beforehand. The sample holds many counts of this clone. Its antigen remains unidentified. Overall study findings and caveats: It was reported that TCR beta diversity was significantly higher in malignant thyroid tumors than benign nodules, in blood and tumor.

Between the trimmed V and J ends, which lost 2 bases and 5 bases, there was a span of 15 bases. The CDR3 spans 15 residues. Looked up from germline, CDR1 is SGHTA and CDR2 is FQGNSA. V gene TRBV7-2 combines with J gene TRBJ1-1; no definite D call. The clonotype comes from a female donor with papillary thyroid cancer or a benign thyroid nodule (not recorded which). Some clones in this sample may be carry-over from other donors' samples. Sample: blood. The CDR3 spells CASSLSRRAHTEAFF. The CDR3 coding sequence is TGTGCCAGCAGCTTATCTCGAAGGGCCCATACTGAAGCTTTCTTT.